This is a list of T cell receptor beta chains from one sample in a study of T cell responses to AZD1222 COVID-19 vaccine. TCRdb keeps only in-frame clones here, not all; method: immunoSEQ multiplex PCR. Among 90,000 to 120,000 clones, about 93% were seen once, and the ten largest hold around 4.7%. This material consisted of peripheral blood, taken on day 0 of AZD1222 vaccination. The receptors stem from an adult in good health. CDR3s include the opening cysteine and the closing phenylalanine or tryptophan. Each record gives: D gene, J gene, clone size, V gene, CDR3 protein, CDR3 DNA. D genes are given only for firm matches. The size entry is marked missing in some rows and otherwise reads once, few, many or a size class.

D gene: NA
J gene: TRBJ1-1
clone size: few
V gene: TRBV2
CDR3 protein: CAGSTGSTEAFF
CDR3 DNA: TGTGCCGGTTCGACCGGAAGTACTGAAGCTTTCTTT

D gene: NA
J gene: TRBJ2-3
clone size: NA
V gene: TRBV2
CDR3 protein: CASGVRDTQYF
CDR3 DNA: TGTGCCAGCGGGGTGAGGGATACGCAGTATTTT

D gene: TRBD1
J gene: TRBJ2-7
clone size: NA
V gene: TRBV7-3
CDR3 protein: CASSYDRDPYLSYEQYF
CDR3 DNA: TGTGCCAGCAGCTATGACAGGGACCCTTATCTTTCCTACGAGCAGTACTTC

D gene: TRBD2
J gene: TRBJ2-3
clone size: NA
V gene: TRBV9
CDR3 protein: CASSPGLAGGNTQYF
CDR3 DNA: TGTGCCAGCAGCCCGGGACTAGCGGGAGGGAATACGCAGTATTTT

D gene: NA
J gene: TRBJ2-2
clone size: NA
V gene: TRBV19
CDR3 protein: CASSIDSSTGELFF
CDR3 DNA: TGTGCCAGTAGTATAGACTCCTCCACCGGGGAGCTGTTTTTT

D gene: TRBD1
J gene: TRBJ1-5
clone size: NA
V gene: TRBV28
CDR3 protein: CASREGARQPQHF
CDR3 DNA: TGTGCCAGCAGGGAGGGGGCAAGGCAGCCCCAGCATTTT

D gene: NA
J gene: TRBJ1-1
clone size: NA
V gene: TRBV6-5
CDR3 protein: CASRFASTGNTEAFF
CDR3 DNA: TGTGCCAGCAGATTCGCCTCGACAGGGAACACTGAAGCTTTCTTT

D gene: NA
J gene: TRBJ2-1
clone size: NA
V gene: TRBV20-1
CDR3 protein: CSARSGPEQFF
CDR3 DNA: TGCAGTGCAAGGTCAGGGCCCGAGCAGTTCTTC

D gene: NA
J gene: TRBJ1-4
clone size: NA
V gene: TRBV27
CDR3 protein: CASSWDGRNEKLFF
CDR3 DNA: TGTGCCAGCAGTTGGGACGGGCGAAATGAAAAACTGTTTTTT

D gene: TRBD1
J gene: TRBJ2-5
clone size: NA
V gene: TRBV5-1
CDR3 protein: CASSFRDRGIETQYF
CDR3 DNA: TGCGCCAGCAGCTTCCGGGACAGAGGTATTGAGACCCAGTACTTC

D gene: NA
J gene: TRBJ1-2
clone size: NA
V gene: TRBV3-1/TRBV3-2
CDR3 protein: CASSQEGGYGYTF
CDR3 DNA: TGTGCCAGCAGCCAAGAGGGGGGGTATGGCTACACCTTC

D gene: NA
J gene: TRBJ2-1
clone size: few
V gene: TRBV6-4
CDR3 protein: CASSLEGSGNEQFF
CDR3 DNA: TGTGCCAGCAGTCTTGAGGGTTCCGGCAATGAGCAGTTCTTC

D gene: NA
J gene: TRBJ2-6
clone size: NA
V gene: TRBV30
CDR3 protein: CASSGANVLTF
CDR3 DNA: TGTGCCTCAAGTGGGGCCAACGTCCTGACTTTC

D gene: NA
J gene: TRBJ2-1
clone size: NA
V gene: TRBV11-2
CDR3 protein: CASSLVVNEQFF
CDR3 DNA: TGTGCCAGCAGCTTAGTGGTAAATGAGCAGTTCTTC

D gene: NA
J gene: TRBJ1-4
clone size: NA
V gene: TRBV7-9
CDR3 protein: CASSLPKLFF
CDR3 DNA: TGTGCCAGCAGCTTACCGAAACTGTTTTTT

D gene: NA
J gene: TRBJ1-1
clone size: NA
V gene: TRBV6-5
CDR3 protein: CASVPSGTQNTEAFF
CDR3 DNA: TGTGCCAGTGTCCCTTCCGGGACACAGAACACTGAAGCTTTCTTT

D gene: NA
J gene: TRBJ1-6
clone size: NA
V gene: TRBV2
CDR3 protein: CASRGAAGNSPLHF
CDR3 DNA: TGTGCCAGCAGGGGGGCGGCAGGGAATTCACCCCTCCACTTT

D gene: TRBD1
J gene: TRBJ2-2
clone size: NA
V gene: TRBV27
CDR3 protein: CASADTSGTELIAGELFF
CDR3 DNA: TGTGCCAGCGCCGACACCTCCGGGACAGAGTTAATAGCCGGGGAGCTGTTTTTT

D gene: TRBD1
J gene: TRBJ2-5
clone size: NA
V gene: TRBV11-3
CDR3 protein: CASSLTGQGVAQYF
CDR3 DNA: TGTGCCAGCAGCTTAACGGGGCAGGGGGTGGCCCAGTACTTC

D gene: NA
J gene: TRBJ1-1
clone size: once
V gene: TRBV30
CDR3 protein: CAWSGAEYTEAFF
CDR3 DNA: TGTGCCTGGAGTGGGGCAGAATACACTGAAGCTTTCTTT

D gene: NA
J gene: TRBJ2-7
clone size: NA
V gene: TRBV11-2
CDR3 protein: CASSSRTQNVYEQYF
CDR3 DNA: TGTGCCAGCAGCTCACGTACCCAGAACGTCTACGAGCAGTACTTC

D gene: NA
J gene: TRBJ1-5
clone size: NA
V gene: TRBV5-1
CDR3 protein: CASSFGSNQPQHF
CDR3 DNA: TGCGCCAGCAGCTTTGGCAGCAATCAGCCCCAGCATTTT

D gene: NA
J gene: TRBJ2-4
clone size: NA
V gene: TRBV29-1
CDR3 protein: CSVEGDTRNIQYF
CDR3 DNA: TGCAGCGTTGAAGGGGATACGAGAAACATTCAGTACTTC

D gene: NA
J gene: TRBJ2-1
clone size: once
V gene: TRBV29-1
CDR3 protein: CSVARVNEQFF
CDR3 DNA: TGCAGCGTTGCCAGGGTCAATGAGCAGTTCTTC

D gene: NA
J gene: TRBJ1-6
clone size: NA
V gene: TRBV28
CDR3 protein: CASTTPDRFGSPLHF
CDR3 DNA: TGTGCCAGCACCACCCCCGACAGGTTTGGATCACCCCTCCACTTT

D gene: NA
J gene: TRBJ1-2
clone size: NA
V gene: TRBV11-3
CDR3 protein: CASSPGQDYGYTF
CDR3 DNA: TGTGCCAGCAGCCCCGGGCAGGACTATGGCTACACCTTC

D gene: NA
J gene: TRBJ1-2
clone size: NA
V gene: TRBV3-1/TRBV3-2
CDR3 protein: CASSLGPFYGYTF
CDR3 DNA: TGTGCCAGCAGCCTTGGGCCTTTTTATGGCTACACCTTC

D gene: NA
J gene: TRBJ2-5
clone size: NA
V gene: TRBV2
CDR3 protein: CASTATLTGLETQYF
CDR3 DNA: TGTGCCAGCACTGCAACCTTGACAGGCCTCGAGACCCAGTACTTC

D gene: NA
J gene: TRBJ1-1
clone size: NA
V gene: TRBV7-2
CDR3 protein: CASSFAGDRTEAFF
CDR3 DNA: TGTGCCAGCAGCTTCGCAGGGGATCGCACTGAAGCTTTCTTT

D gene: TRBD2
J gene: TRBJ2-1
clone size: NA
V gene: TRBV9
CDR3 protein: CASSAGRPSGSYNEQFF
CDR3 DNA: TGTGCCAGCAGCGCCGGCCGGCCGAGCGGGAGCTACAATGAGCAGTTCTTC

D gene: NA
J gene: TRBJ1-4
clone size: NA
V gene: TRBV30
CDR3 protein: CAWSAGPDNEKLFF
CDR3 DNA: TGTGCCTGGAGTGCCGGGCCGGATAATGAAAAACTGTTTTTT

D gene: NA
J gene: TRBJ1-6
clone size: NA
V gene: TRBV7-9
CDR3 protein: CASSPSGSPLHF
CDR3 DNA: TGTGCCAGCAGCCCTTCGGGTTCACCCCTCCACTTT

D gene: NA
J gene: TRBJ1-2
clone size: NA
V gene: TRBV2
CDR3 protein: CASRRETFYGYTF
CDR3 DNA: TGTGCCAGCAGGAGGGAGACTTTCTATGGCTACACCTTC

D gene: TRBD2
J gene: TRBJ2-1
clone size: NA
V gene: TRBV11-2
CDR3 protein: CASSLGTSGRSSYNEQFF
CDR3 DNA: TGTGCCAGCAGCTTAGGGACTAGCGGGAGGAGCTCCTACAATGAGCAGTTCTTC

D gene: NA
J gene: TRBJ2-6
clone size: NA
V gene: TRBV7-9
CDR3 protein: CASSLDGGTGANVLTF
CDR3 DNA: TGTGCCAGCAGCTTAGATGGGGGCACTGGGGCCAACGTCCTGACTTTC

D gene: NA
J gene: TRBJ2-2
clone size: NA
V gene: TRBV5-4
CDR3 protein: CASSLEGAGELFF
CDR3 DNA: TGTGCCAGCAGCTTGGAAGGCGCCGGGGAGCTGTTTTTT

D gene: NA
J gene: TRBJ2-4
clone size: NA
V gene: TRBV7-9
CDR3 protein: CASSELSSGDIQYF
CDR3 DNA: TGTGCCAGCAGCGAGCTGTCCTCGGGGGACATTCAGTACTTC

D gene: NA
J gene: TRBJ1-1
clone size: NA
V gene: TRBV12-3/TRBV12-4
CDR3 protein: CASSYRLNTEAFF
CDR3 DNA: TGTGCCAGCAGTTACCGGTTGAACACTGAAGCTTTCTTT

D gene: NA
J gene: TRBJ2-7
clone size: NA
V gene: TRBV28
CDR3 protein: CASSPLSRGYHEQYF
CDR3 DNA: TGTGCCAGCAGCCCTCTCTCCCGGGGCTATCACGAGCAGTACTTC

D gene: TRBD1
J gene: TRBJ2-5
clone size: NA
V gene: TRBV5-1
CDR3 protein: CASESGRQGETQYF
CDR3 DNA: TGCGCCAGCGAAAGCGGTAGACAGGGAGAGACCCAGTACTTC

D gene: TRBD1
J gene: TRBJ2-7
clone size: once
V gene: TRBV7-2
CDR3 protein: CASSRLGTGGEVQYF
CDR3 DNA: TGTGCCAGCAGCCGCCTCGGGACAGGGGGCGAGGTGCAGTACTTC

D gene: NA
J gene: TRBJ2-7
clone size: NA
V gene: TRBV11-2
CDR3 protein: CASSSIREGEQYF
CDR3 DNA: TGTGCCAGCAGCAGTATACGAGAGGGCGAGCAGTACTTC

D gene: NA
J gene: TRBJ2-5
clone size: NA
V gene: TRBV30
CDR3 protein: CACLNRVDRTQYF
CDR3 DNA: TGTGCCTGCCTGAACAGGGTCGATCGAACCCAGTACTTC